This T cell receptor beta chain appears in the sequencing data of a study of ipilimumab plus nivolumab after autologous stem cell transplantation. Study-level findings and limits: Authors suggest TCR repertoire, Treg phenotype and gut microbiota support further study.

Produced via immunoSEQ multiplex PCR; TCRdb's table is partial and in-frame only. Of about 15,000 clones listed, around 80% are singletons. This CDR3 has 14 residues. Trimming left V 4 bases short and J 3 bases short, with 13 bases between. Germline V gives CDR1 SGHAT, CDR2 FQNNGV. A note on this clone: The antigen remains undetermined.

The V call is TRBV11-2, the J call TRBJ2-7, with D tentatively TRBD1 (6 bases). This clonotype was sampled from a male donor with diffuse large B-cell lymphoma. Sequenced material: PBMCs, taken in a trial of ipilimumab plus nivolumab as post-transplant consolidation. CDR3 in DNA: TGTGCCAGCAGCTGGGCAGGGACACTCTACGAGCAGTACTTC. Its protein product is CASSWAGTLYEQYF.